This TCR beta chain was recovered during a study of T cell responses to AZD1222 COVID-19 vaccine. About the study: Pooled samples include second doses given at about 4 or 12 weeks.

Broader study findings: When two AZD1222 doses had been given, Spike-specific TCR breadth and depth rose. Baseline testing showed seropositivity in only six AZD1222 recipients.

The table came from immunoSEQ multiplex PCR; TCRdb's copy has only in-frame clones and leaves some out. The table lists 120,000 to 150,000 clones, 85% to 95% of them singletons. Per germline, CDR1 MDHEN and CDR2 SYDVKM. The CDR3 has 14 amino acids. V shed 7 bases and J shed 3 bases, with 16 bases lying between them. For this clone: The antigen remains unidentified.

The sequenced sample was peripheral blood, obtained on day 0 of AZD1222 vaccination. This chain joins TRBV28 and TRBJ2-7; D assignment may be TRBD1 or TRBD2 (6 bases each). The receptor was isolated from an adult in good health. In DNA form, the CDR3 reads TGTGCCAGCATTTCCCTGGGGGGCGTCTACGAGCAGTACTTC. Protein: CASISLGGVYEQYF.